The rows below give T cell receptor beta chains drawn from one sample of a study of cytomegalovirus exposure and HLA in healthy donors. The method was immunoSEQ multiplex PCR; TCRdb's version includes in-frame clones alone and lacks a portion of them. This table has roughly 34,000 clones, 65% to 70% appearing once. The sample consisted of PBMCs. These receptors were taken from a man aged 40-50 years in good health and CMV-seropositive. Both conserved end residues are part of each CDR3. The order of the fields is V gene, CDR3 length, clone size, J gene, D gene, CDR3 protein, CDR3 DNA. A D gene is named only where the DNA matches it firmly. The size of a clone is reported for some rows only, either as once, few or many, or as a class for expanded clones.

>TRBV29-1|9|NA|TRBJ2-1|NA
CSVEQFPFF
TGCAGCGTTGAACAGTTCCCGTTCTTC
>TRBV6-5|12|NA|TRBJ2-3|NA
CASKTGTDTQYF
TGTGCCAGTAAGACAGGCACAGATACGCAGTATTTT
>TRBV30|14|once|TRBJ2-1|TRBD1
CAWILQGWDNEQFF
TGTGCCTGGATCCTACAGGGGTGGGACAATGAGCAGTTCTTC
>TRBV4-2|18|NA|TRBJ2-5|TRBD2
CASSQAFGSSGLQETQYF
TGTGCCAGCAGCCAAGCTTTCGGTTCTAGCGGGCTCCAAGAGACCCAGTACTTC
>TRBV5-4|12|NA|TRBJ2-3|NA
CASWGVADTQYF
TGTGCCAGCTGGGGGGTGGCAGATACGCAGTATTTT
>TRBV12-5|16|NA|TRBJ2-5|TRBD2
CASGFATGTRRETQYF
TGTGCTAGTGGTTTCGCGACCGGGACTAGGAGAGAGACCCAGTACTTC
>TRBV28|14|once|TRBJ2-7|TRBD1
CASSKGQGAHEQYF
TGTGCCAGCAGTAAGGGACAGGGGGCCCACGAGCAGTACTTC
>TRBV28|14|NA|TRBJ2-7|NA
CTSSRQTGTYEQYF
TGTACCAGCAGCCGTCAGACAGGTACCTACGAGCAGTACTTC
>TRBV2|14|NA|TRBJ1-2|NA
CASSPLQQGTGYTF
TGTGCCAGCAGCCCTCTTCAACAGGGTACCGGCTACACCTTC
>TRBV6-1|15|NA|TRBJ1-1|TRBD1
CATIGTGGPNTEAFF
TGTGCCACCATAGGAACAGGGGGTCCGAACACTGAAGCTTTCTTT
>TRBV5-1|14|NA|TRBJ2-7|NA
CASSLDRYPYEQYF
TGCGCCAGCAGCTTGGACAGGTACCCGTACGAGCAGTACTTC
>TRBV18|15|NA|TRBJ1-5|TRBD1
CASSPGTGGIQPQHF
TGTGCCAGCTCACCCGGGACAGGGGGGATTCAGCCCCAGCATTTT
>TRBV9|15|NA|TRBJ1-1|TRBD1
CASSPRTGGNTEAFF
TGTGCCAGCAGCCCTCGGACAGGAGGGAACACTGAAGCTTTCTTT
>TRBV11-3|15|NA|TRBJ1-1|TRBD1
CASSKGQTMNTEAFF
TGTGCCAGCAGCAAGGGACAGACCATGAACACTGAAGCTTTCTTT
>TRBV29-1|14|NA|TRBJ2-7|NA
CSVSQGGISYEQYF
TGCAGCGTTTCCCAGGGGGGTATCTCCTACGAGCAGTACTTC
>TRBV18|11|NA|TRBJ2-1|NA
CASSTTGEQFF
TGTGCCAGCTCAACAACAGGTGAGCAGTTCTTC
>TRBV7-3|14|NA|TRBJ1-6|NA
CASSLWDKNSPLHF
TGTGCCAGCAGCTTATGGGACAAAAATTCACCCCTCCACTTT
>TRBV9|15|NA|TRBJ2-7|NA
CASSVEKGWTYEQYF
TGTGCCAGCAGCGTAGAGAAGGGGTGGACCTACGAGCAGTACTTC
>TRBV10-3|16|NA|TRBJ1-2|TRBD1
CAISEAAGGVADGYTF
TGTGCCATCAGTGAAGCAGCAGGGGGCGTCGCTGACGGCTACACCTTC
>TRBV6-5|15|NA|TRBJ1-3|NA
CASSPIRGSGNTIYF
TGTGCCAGCAGCCCAATTAGAGGGTCCGGAAACACCATATATTTT
>TRBV7-9|14|NA|TRBJ2-7|NA
CASSLGADPYEQYF
TGTGCCAGCAGCTTAGGGGCAGATCCCTACGAGCAGTACTTC
>TRBV2|12|NA|TRBJ1-5|NA
CASSDRGLPQHF
TGTGCCAGCAGTGATAGGGGCTTGCCCCAGCATTTT
>TRBV28|16|few|TRBJ2-5|TRBD2
CASSLRGRGGIETQYF
TGTGCCAGCAGTTTAAGGGGGCGGGGGGGCATAGAGACCCAGTACTTC
>TRBV5-1|16|NA|TRBJ2-7|NA
CASSPKIDRPPYEQYF
TGCGCCAGCAGCCCCAAGATAGACAGGCCACCCTACGAGCAGTACTTC
>TRBV11-2|16|NA|TRBJ2-2|TRBD1
CASRSSRQGASGELFF
TGTGCCAGCAGATCCTCCCGACAGGGGGCTAGCGGGGAGCTGTTTTTT
>TRBV11-3|12|NA|TRBJ2-1|NA
CASSPTVPEQFF
TGTGCCAGCAGCCCCACAGTCCCTGAGCAGTTCTTC
>TRBV5-6|15|few|TRBJ2-3|TRBD2
CASSKGTSSRDTQYF
TGTGCCAGCAGTAAAGGGACTAGCAGTAGGGATACGCAGTATTTT
>TRBV5-7|16|NA|TRBJ2-5|TRBD2
CASSWGRAGGPETQYF
TGTGCCAGCAGCTGGGGGAGGGCGGGGGGGCCGGAGACCCAGTACTTC
>TRBV6-4|14|NA|TRBJ2-3|NA
CASSEAASTDTQYF
TGTGCCAGCAGTGAGGCTGCTAGCACAGATACGCAGTATTTT
>TRBV10-1|15|NA|TRBJ2-4|TRBD1
CASSEVGQGPRIQYF
TGCGCCAGCAGTGAGGTGGGACAGGGGCCGCGCATTCAGTACTTC
>TRBV20-1|11|NA|TRBJ2-5|NA
CSARGQETQYF
TGCAGTGCTCGGGGGCAAGAGACCCAGTACTTC
>TRBV19|14|few|TRBJ1-2|TRBD1
CASSMWDRGKGYTF
TGTGCCAGTAGTATGTGGGACAGGGGCAAGGGCTACACCTTC
>TRBV9|15|NA|TRBJ2-1|TRBD2
CASSVEGGGLNEQFF
TGTGCCAGCAGCGTAGAGGGCGGGGGGCTCAATGAGCAGTTCTTC
>TRBV5-4|19|NA|TRBJ2-5|TRBD2
CASSLGGASGGRGGETQYF
TGTGCCAGCAGCTTGGGGGGGGCTAGCGGGGGTCGAGGCGGAGAGACCCAGTACTTC
>TRBV29-1|15|NA|TRBJ2-3|TRBD2
CSAPLRGGPSDTQYF
TGCAGCGCCCCCCTGCGGGGGGGGCCTAGTGATACGCAGTATTTT
>TRBV7-9|13|NA|TRBJ2-2|NA
CASSLAFGGELFF
TGTGCCAGCAGCTTAGCTTTCGGCGGGGAGCTGTTTTTT
>TRBV6-1|15|NA|TRBJ1-3|NA
CASSELLYSGNTIYF
TGTGCCAGCAGCGAGTTACTGTACTCTGGAAACACCATATATTTT
>TRBV2|17|NA|TRBJ2-6|TRBD1
CASRGPSTGDGANVLTF
TGTGCCAGCAGGGGCCCGAGTACAGGGGATGGGGCCAACGTCCTGACTTTC
>TRBV6-1|15|few|TRBJ1-6|NA
CASSEAPGSYSPLHF
TGTGCCAGCAGTGAAGCTCCGGGGTCCTACTCACCCCTCCACTTT
>TRBV6-9|18|NA|TRBJ2-6|TRBD1
CASSGLDRGPSGANVLTF
TGTGCCAGCAGTGGGCTGGACAGGGGGCCTTCTGGGGCCAACGTCCTGACTTTC
>TRBV9|12|NA|TRBJ2-3|NA
CASSVARDTQYF
TGTGCCAGCAGCGTAGCCCGAGATACGCAGTATTTT
>TRBV6-1|18|few|TRBJ1-5|TRBD1
CASSEWTGRINSNQPQHF
TGTGCCAGCAGTGAGTGGACAGGGAGGATTAATAGCAATCAGCCCCAGCATTTT
>TRBV2|14|NA|TRBJ2-5|NA
CASSRGGGGETQYF
TGTGCCAGCAGCCGAGGGGGGGGCGGCGAGACCCAGTACTTC
>TRBV7-2|15|once|TRBJ2-7|TRBD2
CASSWSSGDSYEQYF
TGTGCCAGCAGCTGGTCTAGCGGGGACTCCTACGAGCAGTACTTC
>TRBV6-1|16|NA|TRBJ1-1|NA
CASSEPAGTLNTEAFF
TGTGCCAGCAGTGAACCCGCCGGGACACTGAACACTGAAGCTTTCTTT
>TRBV2|15|NA|TRBJ1-4|NA
CASSEYGGKGEKLFF
TGTGCCAGCAGTGAATACGGGGGTAAGGGTGAAAAACTGTTTTTT
>TRBV18|14|NA|TRBJ1-1|NA
CASSPIQENTEAFF
TGTGCCAGCTCACCAATCCAGGAGAACACTGAAGCTTTCTTT
>TRBV11-3|14|NA|TRBJ2-5|TRBD2
CASSTGTNQETQYF
TGTGCCAGCAGCACCGGGACTAACCAAGAGACCCAGTACTTC
>TRBV7-9|19|few|TRBJ1-5|TRBD1
CASSLEVTGDWVSNQPQHF
TGTGCCAGCAGCTTAGAGGTGACAGGGGATTGGGTTAGCAATCAGCCCCAGCATTTT
>TRBV7-3|15|few|TRBJ2-3|NA
CASSLRGGGTDTQYF
TGTGCCAGCAGCTTAAGAGGTGGAGGAACAGATACGCAGTATTTT
>TRBV12-2|16|NA|TRBJ1-3|NA
CASRAVRFDSGNTIYF
TGTGCAAGTCGCGCGGTTCGGTTCGACTCTGGAAACACCATATATTTT
>TRBV7-9|16|NA|TRBJ2-5|TRBD2
CASAGSGGGPHETQYF
TGTGCCAGCGCAGGGTCCGGCGGGGGGCCTCACGAGACCCAGTACTTC
>TRBV7-9|16|few|TRBJ2-1|TRBD2
CASSLGLSGGYNEQFF
TGTGCCAGCAGCTTAGGGCTTAGCGGGGGGTACAATGAGCAGTTCTTC
>TRBV6-5|16|NA|TRBJ1-3|NA
CASSYSGTISGNTIYF
TGTGCCAGCAGTTACTCGGGCACGATCTCTGGAAACACCATATATTTT